This is a list of T cell receptor beta chains from one sample in a study of T cell repertoires in cytomegalovirus infection. TCRdb processed the reads anew with MiXCR; each CDR3 protein has one entry. The data hold a few hundred thousand distinct CDR3 sequences, with roughly a sixth observed a single time. What was sequenced was PBMCs. All receptors derive from a human donor in good health (CMV status not recorded). Some clones in this sample may be carry-over from other donors' samples. CDR3s include the opening cysteine and the closing phenylalanine or tryptophan. A D gene is named only where the DNA matches it firmly. Only part of the rows carry a size: once, few, many, or a class if the clone is expanded.

>TRBD1|TRBJ2-7|-|TRBV12-3/TRBV12-4
CASSYPEGTGGYEQYF
TGTGCCAGCAGTTATCCCGAGGGGACAGGGGGCTACGAGCAGTACTTC
>TRBD2|TRBJ2-2|-|TRBV5-8
CASRTSGTGELFF
TGTGCCAGCAGGACTAGCGGCACCGGGGAGCTGTTTTTT
>TRBD2|TRBJ2-1|many|TRBV4-1
CASSQITSGINNEQFF
TGCGCCAGCAGCCAAATCACTAGCGGGATCAACAATGAGCAGTTCTTC
>TRBD2|TRBJ2-3|once|TRBV12-3/TRBV12-4
CASTGGVSVFTNTQYF
TGTGCCAGCACGGGAGGGGTCAGTGTCTTTACGAATACGCAGTATTTT
>TRBD1|TRBJ1-6|few|TRBV2
CASRGQKVNSPLHF
TGTGCCAGTCGGGGACAGAAAGTGAATTCACCCCTCCACTTT
>-|TRBJ2-1|-|TRBV7-9
CASSRLVGVGNEQFF
TGTGCCAGCAGCCGACTAGTCGGGGTGGGCAATGAGCAGTTCTTC
>TRBD1|TRBJ1-1|many|TRBV7-2
CASSGWGQPNTEAFF
TGTGCCAGCAGTGGGTGGGGACAGCCGAACACTGAAGCTTTCTTT
>-|TRBJ1-2|-|TRBV19
CASSSDFYGYTF
TGTGCCAGTAGTTCGGACTTCTATGGCTACACCTTC
>TRBD2|TRBJ2-4|many|TRBV7-2
CASSFGGGIAKNIQYF
TGTGCCAGCAGCTTTGGCGGGGGGATAGCCAAAAACATTCAGTACTTC
>TRBD1|TRBJ2-5|many|TRBV4-2
CASSQGSGTAQETQYF
TGTGCCAGCAGCCAAGGATCCGGGACAGCTCAAGAGACCCAGTACTTC
>-|TRBJ2-4|few|TRBV6-6
CASSYWGAKNIQYF
TGTGCCAGCAGTTACTGGGGGGCCAAAAACATTCAGTACTTC
>-|TRBJ2-5|few|TRBV20-1
CSARQQGSETQYF
TGCAGTGCTAGACAACAGGGTTCGGAGACCCAGTACTTC
>TRBD1|TRBJ1-2|many|TRBV7-9
CASSPGGTGNYGYTF
TGTGCCAGCAGCCCAGGGGGGACAGGGAACTATGGCTACACCTTC
>-|TRBJ1-5|-|TRBV4-2
CASSQDRGGRQPQHF
TGTGCCAGCAGCCAAGATAGGGGGGGGCGTCAGCCCCAGCATTTT
>-|TRBJ2-4|few|TRBV5-6
CASTNGPDLGGNIQYF
TGTGCCAGCACTAATGGTCCCGACTTAGGGGGAAACATTCAGTACTTC
>-|TRBJ2-7|few|TRBV2
CASSENVSRPEQYF
TGTGCCAGCAGTGAAAATGTTTCCCGCCCCGAGCAGTACTTC